This entry is about one T cell receptor (beta chain). What it binds is not known. The source of the sample is a study of OX40 agonist ivuxolimab in advanced cancers. Study-level points and caveats: Low levels of normalized T-cell clonal expansion also appeared in some nonresponders.

V lost 6 bases, J lost 11 bases, and 11 bases lay in between. This CDR3 has 11 residues. Germline lookup yields CDR1 SNHLY and CDR2 FYNNEI. The method was immunoSEQ multiplex PCR; TCRdb's version includes in-frame clones alone and lacks a portion of them. The table lists 65,000 to 95,000 clones, about 88% of them singletons. Exclusion of a patient followed from autoimmune disease history or systemic immunosuppression. Sequences were derived from CD4+ or CD8+ T cells sorted from blood, sampled in a trial of the OX40 agonist ivuxolimab. This clonotype was obtained from an adult with an advanced solid tumor such as melanoma, head and neck, liver or kidney cancer. The rearrangement uses TRBV2 and TRBJ2-1; maybe TRBD2 (6 bases). The CDR3 sequence: CASSPGGKQFF. The DNA for the CDR3 is TGTGCCAGCAGCCCTGGGGGGAAGCAGTTCTTC. Using reference TRBV2 and TRBJ2-1 for the parts outside the CDR3, the full variable domain is EPEVTQTPSHQVTQMGQEVILRCVPISNHLYFYWYRQILGQKVEFLVSFYNNEISEKSEIFDDQFSVERPDGSNFTLKIRSTKLEDSAMYFCASSPGGKQFFGPGTRLTVL.